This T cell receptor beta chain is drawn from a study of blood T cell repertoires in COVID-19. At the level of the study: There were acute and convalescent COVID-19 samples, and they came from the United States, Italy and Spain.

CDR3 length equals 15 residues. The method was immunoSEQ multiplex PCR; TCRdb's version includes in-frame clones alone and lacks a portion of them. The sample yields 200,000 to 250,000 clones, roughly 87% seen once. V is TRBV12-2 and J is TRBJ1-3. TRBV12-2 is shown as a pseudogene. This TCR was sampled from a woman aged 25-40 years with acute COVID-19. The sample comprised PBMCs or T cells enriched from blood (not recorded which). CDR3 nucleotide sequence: TGTGCAAGTCGCCCGCGTCCGGGAGGAGGAAACACCATATATTTT. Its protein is CASRPRPGGGNTIYF.